The 30 T cell receptor beta chains in this list originate from one sample, sequenced in a study of shared clonotypes between healthy human individuals. Profiling relied on immunoSEQ multiplex PCR, and the TCRdb table lists in-frame clones only, not all of them. The data hold over 2 million clones, with 85% to 95% observed a single time. The sequencing input was naive CD4+ T cells from PBMCs. Subset noted: CD45RA+ positively selected. These receptor sequences come from a man aged 18 to 29 in good health. Some clones in this sample may be carry-over from other donors' samples.

The chain's CDR3 is CASSLNTGTGGELFF. The CDR3 DNA reads as TGCGCCAGCAGCTTGAATACAGGGACTGGCGGGGAGCTGTTTTTT. V gene TRBV5-1 combines with J gene TRBJ2-2; D may match TRBD1 or TRBD2 (6 bases each). Trimming took 1 base from V and 7 from J, leaving 14 bases between them. Per the germline V gene, CDR1 is SGHRS and CDR2 is YFSETQ. This CDR3 is built from 15 residues.

The chain has TRBV7-8 and TRBJ2-7, with 9 positions matching TRBD1. The germline CDR1 and CDR2 sequences are SGHVS and FQNEAQ. The V and J ends lost 3 bases and 6 bases, in that order; junction bases with no gene match: 6. The CDR3 sequence is 14 residues long. The CDR3 nucleotides read TGTGCCAGCAGCTTCCGGGACAGGGTAACCGAGCAGTACTTC. Its translation is CASSFRDRVTEQYF.

The rearrangement joins TRBV27 to TRBJ2-1; possible D gene TRBD2, 6 bases. The CDR3 has 14 amino acids. The germline CDR1 and CDR2 sequences are MNHEY and SMNVEV (reference sequence). Trimming took 3 bases from V and 0 from J, leaving 6 bases between them. CDR3 DNA sequence: TGTGCCAGCAGTTTCGGGGGCTCCTACAATGAGCAGTTCTTC. It translates to CASSFGGSYNEQFF.

As to this clone: The sample holds other DNA sequences that translate to the same CDR3. The V and J genes are TRBV7-9 and TRBJ2-1, with 8 bases matching TRBD2. From germline, CDR1 is SEHNR and CDR2 FQNEAQ (reference sequence). The CDR3 has 14 residues. V dropped 5 bases and J dropped 7; count of bases not matched to a gene: 7. The DNA for the CDR3 is TGTGCCAGCAGCCCTGGGACTAGTGGGAATGAGCAGTTCTTC. It specifies CASSPGTSGNEQFF.

As concerns this clone: Other nucleotide sequences in the sample specify the same CDR3. The chain uses TRBV20-1 and TRBJ2-3; D unresolved. V lost 6 bases and J lost 1, with 2 bases in between. The CDR3 has 10 residues. CDR1 and CDR2 (germline): DFQATT, SNEGSKA (reference sequence). CDR3 DNA: TGCAGTGCCCGCACAGATACGCAGTATTTT. Translation gives CSARTDTQYF.

The chain combines TRBV5-5 with TRBJ1-1, with D uncertain. The CDR3 contains 13 residues. Germline CDR1 and CDR2: SGHKS and YYEKEE (reference sequence). The ends were cut back, 0 bases at V and 1 base at J, with 4 bases in the middle. CDR3 protein: CASSLDQNTEAFF. The CDR3, as DNA: TGTGCCAGCAGCTTGGACCAGAACACTGAAGCTTTCTTT.

V usage is TRBV14 and J usage is TRBJ2-3; D is undetermined. CDR3 size: 13 residues. The germline gives CDR1 SGHDN, CDR2 FVKESK. With 3 bases removed from V and 2 bases from J, the gap between germline ends came to 6 bases. The CDR3 reads CASSHRDTDTQYF. CDR3 DNA sequence: TGTGCCAGCAGCCATCGAGACACAGATACGCAGTATTTT. The whole variable domain, remainder taken from reference TRBV14 and TRBJ2-3, is EAGVTQFPSHSVIEKGQTVTLRCDPISGHDNLYWYRRVMGKEIKFLLHFVKESKQDESGMPNNRFLAERTGGTYSTLKVQPAELEDSGVYFCASSHRDTDTQYFGPGTRLTVL.

The chain carries TRBV2 and TRBJ1-2; no firm D call. Trimming pared 6 bases from V and 6 bases from J, leaving 11 bases between. Germline loops: CDR1 SNHLY, CDR2 FYNNEI. The CDR3 contains 12 residues. In nucleotides, the CDR3 is TGTGCCAGCAGGACTGATACCGATGGCTACACCTTC. Encoded protein: CASRTDTDGYTF.

This clone was detected only once. The chain recombines TRBV11-2 with TRBJ2-5, with 7 nucleotides matching TRBD2. Germline CDR1 and CDR2: SGHAT and FQNNGV. CDR3 length: 14 residues. Trimming at V came to 1 base and at J to 3 bases, leaving 2 bases not matched to a gene. The CDR3: CASSLGGGEETQYF. In DNA form, the CDR3 reads TGTGCCAGCAGCTTAGGGGGGGGAGAAGAGACCCAGTACTTC.

The V gene is TRBV6-5, the J gene TRBJ2-7, with D maybe TRBD1 (6 bases). Germline V CDR1 and CDR2: MNHEY, SVGAGI. CDR3 length: 15 amino acids. The germline V and J ends were trimmed by 0 bases and 1 base, with 10 bases remaining between them. The CDR3 nucleotides are TGTGCCAGCAGTTACTCTGTTACAGGGTCCTACGAGCAGTACTTC. Its protein product is CASSYSVTGSYEQYF.

V is TRBV2 and J is TRBJ1-5, with D possibly being TRBD1 (6 bases). The V end lost 2 bases, the J end lost 2 bases, and 13 bases lay between the germline ends. The CDR3 has 16 amino acids. The germline V gene encodes CDR1 SNHLY and CDR2 FYNNEI. CDR3 in amino acids: CASSEQVNRGNQPQHF. Written as DNA, the CDR3 is TGTGCCAGCAGTGAACAGGTGAACAGGGGCAATCAGCCCCAGCATTTT. Variable domain in full (rest from reference TRBV2 and TRBJ1-5): EPEVTQTPSHQVTQMGQEVILRCVPISNHLYFYWYRQILGQKVEFLVSFYNNEISEKSEIFDDQFSVERPDGSNFTLKIRSTKLEDSAMYFCASSEQVNRGNQPQHFGDGTRLSIL.

The genes are TRBV21-1 and TRBJ2-1; the table's D gene call, TRBD2, was not cross checked with the DNA. TRBV21-1 is deemed a pseudogene. CDR3 length: 19 amino acids. The CDR3 loop reads CASSAGTSGTVWPYNEQFF. CDR3 nucleotide sequence: TGTGCCAGCAGCGCCGGGACTAGCGGTACCGTTTGGCCGTACAATGAGCAGTTCTTC.

V usage is TRBV6-5 and J usage is TRBJ1-2, with 9 positions matching TRBD1. The germline V gene has CDR1 MNHEY and CDR2 SVGAGI. The trim removed 5 bases at V and 11 bases at J, leaving 12 bases unmatched. The CDR3 length is 14 residues. In nucleotides, the CDR3 is TGTGCCAGCAGTCTTATGGGACAGGGAGGTTTGTACACCTTC. It is translated as CASSLMGQGGLYTF.

CDR3 amino acids: CASSLTSGSFNEQFF. For the CDR3, the DNA is TGTGCCAGCAGCTTAACTAGCGGGAGTTTCAATGAGCAGTTCTTC. The chain has TRBV7-2 and TRBJ2-1; TRBD2 matches 11 bases. CDR1 SGHTA and CDR2 FQGNSA come from the germline V gene. The CDR3 totals 15 residues. The trim removed 2 bases at V and 6 bases at J, leaving 3 bases unmatched.

The DNA for the CDR3 is TGTGCCAGCAGTTACAGGGGACTAGTTACCTTCTTC. Its protein is CASSYRGLVTFF. The V call is TRBV6-5, the J call TRBJ2-1; 8 bases align to TRBD2. CDR3 length: 12 amino acids. Per germline, CDR1 MNHEY and CDR2 SVGAGI. Losses at the gene ends were 2 bases for V and 16 bases for J; bases not matched to a gene: 7.

The V and J genes are TRBV29-1 and TRBJ2-7; TRBD2 aligns across 11 bases. The CDR3 runs to 15 residues. The J segment lost 1 base and the V segment lost 7 bases, leaving 9 bases of the junction unmatched. Germline V gene sequence: CDR1 SQVTM, CDR2 ANQGSEA. CDR3 DNA: TGCAGCGCTCACCCCGGGACTAGCGGATCCTACGAGCAGTACTTC. It encodes CSAHPGTSGSYEQYF.

The table lists this clone with a few counts. This sample also contains other DNA sequences that code for the same CDR3. The CDR3 loop reads CASSLDRGGYTF. CDR3 DNA sequence: TGTGCCAGCAGCTTAGACAGGGGCGGCTACACCTTC. V usage is TRBV7-9 and J usage is TRBJ1-2, with 7 bases aligning to TRBD1. Germline CDR1 and CDR2: SEHNR and FQNEAQ (reference sequence). With 1 base clipped from V and 8 bases from J, the junction kept 1 base outside the gene matches. This CDR3 is 12 amino acids long. Looking up the rest from reference TRBV7-9 and TRBJ1-2 gives the full variable domain: DTGVSQNPRHKITKRGQNVTFRCDPISEHNRLYWYRQTLGQGPEFLTYFQNEAQLEKSRLLSDRFSAERPKGSFSTLEIQRTEQGDSAMYLCASSLDRGGYTFGSGTRLTVV.

The chain couples TRBV7-2 to TRBJ2-1; 7 bases match TRBD2. V was pared by 4 bases and J by 0 bases, with 12 bases of the junction left unmatched. Germline CDR1 SGHTA, CDR2 FQGNSA. The CDR3 sequence is 18 residues long. In DNA, the CDR3 is TGTGCCAGCAGCTCACGGCTAGCGGACGGGGGCTCCTACAATGAGCAGTTCTTC. This sequence encodes CASSSRLADGGSYNEQFF. Filled out from reference TRBV7-2 and TRBJ2-1, the complete variable domain reads GAGVSQSPSNKVTEKGKDVELRCDPISGHTALYWYRQSLGQGLEFLIYFQGNSAPDKSGLPSDRFSAERTGGSVSTLTIQRTQQEDSAVYLCASSSRLADGGSYNEQFFGPGTRLTVL.

The chain uses TRBV5-1 and TRBJ1-2; 8 nucleotides agree with TRBD1. The CDR3 has 17 amino acids. With V trimmed by 3 bases and J by 6 bases, 16 bases remained unmatched. CDR1 is SGHRS, CDR2 YFSETQ, per germline. The CDR3 sequence: CASSYRTGTDRGNGYTF. CDR3 nucleotide sequence: TGCGCCAGCAGCTACCGGACAGGGACGGATCGCGGTAATGGCTACACCTTC.

The rearrangement uses TRBV18 and TRBJ2-1; 11 bases agree with TRBD1. Looked up from germline, CDR1 is KGHSH and CDR2 is LQKENI. The V and J ends lost 4 bases and 14 bases, in that order; junction bases with no gene match: 4. CDR3 length: 12 amino acids. In nucleotides, the CDR3 is TGTGCCAGCTCACAGGACAGGGGGCCGGAGTTCTTC. This encodes CASSQDRGPEFF.

The chain uses TRBV25-1 and TRBJ2-7; D might be TRBD1 or TRBD2, each matching 5 bases. Trimming took off 5 bases at V and 2 bases at J, with 13 bases between the two ends. The CDR3 totals 14 residues. CDR1 MGHDK and CDR2 SYGVNS come from the germline V gene. In nucleotides, the CDR3 is TGTGCCAGCAGTTACCCCGGGACCGCCTACGAGCAGTACTTC. It specifies CASSYPGTAYEQYF.

The sample holds one count of this clone. The same CDR3 also results from other DNA sequences found in this sample. V is TRBV10-3 and J is TRBJ2-1; D call uncertain. The ends were cut back, 3 bases at V and 8 bases at J, with 5 bases in the middle. The CDR3 length is 11 residues. Germline V gives CDR1 ENHRY, CDR2 SYGVKD. CDR3 sequence (DNA): TGTGCCATCAGTGAAAGGGATGAGCAGTTCTTC. This translates into CAISERDEQFF.

The genes are TRBV18 and TRBJ2-5; D is unclear. V dropped 1 base and J dropped 4 bases, with 10 bases sitting between them. This CDR3 has 14 amino acids. Looked up from germline, CDR1 is KGHSH and CDR2 is LQKENI. CDR3 nucleotide sequence: TGTGCCAGCTCACCACAGGGAATTCCAGAGACCCAGTACTTC. Amino acid sequence: CASSPQGIPETQYF.

The chain has TRBV28 and TRBJ1-5, with D perhaps matching TRBD1 (5 bases). V dropped 7 bases and J dropped 0 bases, with 10 bases sitting between them. The CDR3 totals 14 residues. CDR1 is MDHEN and CDR2 is SYDVKM in the germline V gene. CDR3 region: CASKGTNSNQPQHF. Here the CDR3 DNA reads TGTGCCAGCAAGGGGACGAATAGCAATCAGCCCCAGCATTTT.

The chain carries TRBV10-3 and TRBJ2-3; no clear D. CDR3 length equals 14 residues. V was clipped by 4 bases and J by 0 bases, with 8 bases between them. CDR1 ENHRY and CDR2 SYGVKD come from the germline V gene. The CDR3 bases are TGTGCCATCAGTGGGGCTCGTAGCACAGATACGCAGTATTTT. Encoded protein: CAISGARSTDTQYF.

This sequence joins TRBV7-3 and TRBJ1-1; no clear D gene. Trimming removed 2 bases from V and 4 bases from J, with 11 bases in between. CDR3 length: 14 amino acids. CDR1 and CDR2 from the germline V gene are SGHTA and FQGTGA. The CDR3 here is CASSLLSTGTEAFF. CDR3 DNA sequence: TGTGCCAGCAGCTTACTATCCACTGGCACTGAAGCTTTCTTT.

The rearrangement uses TRBV7-8 and TRBJ1-5, with D possibly TRBD1 on 5 matching bases. Germline values: CDR1 SGHVS, CDR2 FQNEAQ. The V end lost 3 bases, the J end lost 5 bases, and 8 bases lay between the germline ends. The CDR3 extends over 13 amino acids. The CDR3 sequence is CASSFRDHQPQHF. DNA of the CDR3: TGTGCCAGCAGCTTCAGGGATCATCAGCCCCAGCATTTT.

The chain joins TRBV4-3 to TRBJ1-1; D is uncertain. The CDR3 is 14 amino acids. From germline, CDR1 is LGHNA and CDR2 YSLEER. V lost 0 bases, J lost 1 base, and 6 bases lay in between. The CDR3 bases are TGCGCCAGCAGCCAAGATGCGAGGAACACTGAAGCTTTCTTT. Its protein product is CASSQDARNTEAFF.

V usage is TRBV10-3 and J usage is TRBJ2-3; D is possibly TRBD1 (5 bases). Germline V gene data show CDR1 as ENHRY and CDR2 as SYGVKD. CDR3 length: 13 residues. With 0 bases removed from V and 4 bases from J, the gap between germline ends came to 5 bases. In DNA form, the CDR3 reads TGTGCCATCAGTGAGTCGGGGCCAGATACGCAGTATTTT. Residues: CAISESGPDTQYF.

This clone was seen just once. J is TRBJ1-2 and V is TRBV6-6; D ambiguous. Trimming shortened V by 6 bases and J by 4 bases, and 18 bases separated the two germline ends. This CDR3 has 15 residues. Germline CDR1 reads MNHNY; CDR2 reads SVGAGI (reference sequence). CDR3 nucleotide sequence: TGTGCCAGCAGCTATGACGGAGGACGGGGCTATGGCTACACCTTC. This encodes CASSYDGGRGYGYTF.